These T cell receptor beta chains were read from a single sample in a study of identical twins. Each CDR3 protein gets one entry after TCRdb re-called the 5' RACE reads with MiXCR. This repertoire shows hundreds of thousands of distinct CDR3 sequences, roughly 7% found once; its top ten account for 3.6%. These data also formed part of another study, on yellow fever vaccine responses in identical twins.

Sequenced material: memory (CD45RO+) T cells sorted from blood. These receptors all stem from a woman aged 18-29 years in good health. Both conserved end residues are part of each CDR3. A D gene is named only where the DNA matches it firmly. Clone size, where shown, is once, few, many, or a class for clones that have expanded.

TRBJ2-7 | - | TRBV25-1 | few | CASSEWEDEQYF | TGTGCCAGCAGTGAATGGGAGGACGAGCAGTACTTC
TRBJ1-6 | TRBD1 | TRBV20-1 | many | CSARESRDRGPNSPLHF | TGCAGTGCTAGAGAGAGCCGGGACAGGGGACCTAATTCACCCCTCCACTTT
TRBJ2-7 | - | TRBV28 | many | CASSPSGWQMNHEQYF | TGTGCCAGCAGCCCAAGTGGGTGGCAGATGAACCACGAGCAGTACTTC
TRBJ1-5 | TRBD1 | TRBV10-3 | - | CAISPGTGGQNQPQHF | TGTGCCATCAGTCCCGGGACAGGTGGTCAAAATCAGCCCCAGCATTTT
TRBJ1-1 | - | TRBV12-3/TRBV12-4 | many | CASFALAGTEAFF | TGTGCCAGCTTCGCCCTAGCGGGCACTGAAGCTTTCTTT
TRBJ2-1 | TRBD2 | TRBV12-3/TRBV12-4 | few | CASSKRLAGGNEQFF | TGTGCCAGCAGCAAGAGACTAGCGGGAGGAAATGAGCAGTTCTTC
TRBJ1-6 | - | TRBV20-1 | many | CSASPGSSPLHF | TGCAGTGCTTCCCCAGGGAGTTCACCCCTCCACTTT
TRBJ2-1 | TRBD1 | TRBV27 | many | CASSTPDRLSRNEQFF | TGTGCCAGCAGTACCCCGGACAGGCTATCTCGGAATGAGCAGTTCTTC
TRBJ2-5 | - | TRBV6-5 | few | CASSYSSRPETQYF | TGTGCCAGCAGTTACTCGTCTAGGCCAGAGACCCAGTACTTC
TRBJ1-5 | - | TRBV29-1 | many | CSVAVGDTRNQPQHF | TGCAGCGTTGCGGTGGGGGACACACGCAATCAGCCCCAGCATTTT
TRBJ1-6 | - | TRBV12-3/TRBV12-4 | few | CASSWTRGPYNSPLHF | TGTGCCAGCAGTTGGACCAGGGGACCCTATAATTCACCCCTCCACTTT
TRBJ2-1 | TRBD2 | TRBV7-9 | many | CASSPVVQLAGGEQFF | TGTGCCAGCAGCCCAGTGGTCCAACTAGCGGGAGGTGAGCAGTTCTTC
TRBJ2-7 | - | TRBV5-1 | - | CASSLEGGAGYEQYF | TGCGCCAGCAGCTTGGAAGGGGGCGCGGGGTACGAGCAGTACTTC
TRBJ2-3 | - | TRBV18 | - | CASSPLNGAGSDTQYF | TGTGCCAGCTCACCACTCAACGGTGCGGGCTCAGATACGCAGTATTTT
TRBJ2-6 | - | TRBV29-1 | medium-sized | CSVEEDGTSGANVLTF | TGCAGCGTTGAAGAGGATGGGACTTCTGGGGCCAACGTCCTGACTTTC
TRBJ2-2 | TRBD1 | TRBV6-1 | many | CASRRGGTGNTGELFF | TGTGCCAGCAGACGCGGTGGGACAGGGAACACCGGGGAGCTGTTTTTT
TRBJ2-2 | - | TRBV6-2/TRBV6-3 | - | CASKSGDTGELFF | TGTGCCAGTAAGAGTGGGGACACCGGGGAGCTGTTTTTT
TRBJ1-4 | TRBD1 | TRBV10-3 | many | CAISESGQGGEKLFF | TGTGCCATCAGTGAGTCGGGACAGGGCGGTGAAAAACTGTTTTTT
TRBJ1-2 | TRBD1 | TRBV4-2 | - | CASSQFRGLEGYTF | TGTGCCAGCAGCCAATTCAGGGGGCTGGAGGGCTACACCTTC
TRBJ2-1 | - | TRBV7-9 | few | CASSPTYTSTYNEQFF | TGTGCCAGCAGCCCAACCTACACTAGCACCTACAATGAGCAGTTCTTC
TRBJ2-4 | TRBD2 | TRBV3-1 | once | CACSRGTSGRVAKNIQYF | TGTGCCTGCAGCCGCGGGACTAGCGGGAGGGTAGCCAAAAACATTCAGTACTTC
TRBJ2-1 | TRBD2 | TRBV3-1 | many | CASSVSGRFNEQFF | TGTGCCAGCAGCGTTAGCGGGAGGTTTAACGAGCAGTTCTTC
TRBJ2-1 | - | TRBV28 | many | CASSLGAFTTNNEQFF | TGTGCCAGCAGCCTCGGGGCTTTTACTACAAACAATGAGCAGTTCTTC
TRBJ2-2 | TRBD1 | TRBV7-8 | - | CASSWGDRPPTGELFF | TGTGCCAGCAGCTGGGGGGACAGGCCCCCCACCGGGGAGCTGTTTTTT
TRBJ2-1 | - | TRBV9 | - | CASSESQRPYNEQFF | TGTGCCAGCAGCGAGTCTCAGCGGCCTTACAATGAGCAGTTCTTC
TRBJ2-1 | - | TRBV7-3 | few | CASSQTTGAYNEQFF | TGTGCCAGCAGCCAAACGACAGGAGCCTACAATGAGCAGTTCTTC
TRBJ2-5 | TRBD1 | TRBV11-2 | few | CASSLAGQGLQETQYF | TGTGCCAGCAGCTTAGCGGGACAGGGGCTACAAGAGACCCAGTACTTC
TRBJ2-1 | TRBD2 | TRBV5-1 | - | CASCPTSGSLNEQFF | TGCGCCAGCTGCCCTACTAGCGGGAGCCTCAATGAGCAGTTCTTC
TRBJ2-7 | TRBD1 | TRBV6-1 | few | CASIRQGFPYEQYF | TGTGCCAGCATCAGACAGGGATTCCCCTACGAGCAGTACTTC
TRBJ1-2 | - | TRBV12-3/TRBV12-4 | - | CASSSSYGYTF | TGTGCCAGCAGTTCCAGTTATGGCTACACCTTC
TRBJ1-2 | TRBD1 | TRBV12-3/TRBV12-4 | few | CASNLGTAYGYTF | TGTGCCAGCAACCTAGGGACAGCCTATGGCTACACCTTC
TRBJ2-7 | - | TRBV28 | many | CASSSGVYEQYF | TGTGCCAGCAGTTCAGGGGTTTACGAGCAGTACTTC
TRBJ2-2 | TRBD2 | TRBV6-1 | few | CASRLAGSNTGELFF | TGTGCCAGCAGACTAGCGGGCTCGAACACCGGGGAGCTGTTTTTT
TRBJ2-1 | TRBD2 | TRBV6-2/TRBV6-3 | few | CASSYGGLAGMQFF | TGTGCCAGCAGTTACGGGGGACTAGCGGGAATGCAGTTCTTC
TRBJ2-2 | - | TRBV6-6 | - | CASKGGNTGELFF | TGTGCCAGCAAGGGCGGGAACACCGGGGAGCTGTTTTTT
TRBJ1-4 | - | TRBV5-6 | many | CASSLVPASEEKLFF | TGTGCCAGCAGCTTGGTACCAGCCTCGGAGGAAAAACTGTTTTTT
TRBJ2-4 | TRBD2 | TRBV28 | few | CASSPGGRRAKNIQYF | TGTGCCAGCAGCCCGGGGGGACGTCGAGCCAAAAACATTCAGTACTTC
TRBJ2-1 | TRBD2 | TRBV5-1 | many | CASSDQPGLDNEQFF | TGCGCCAGCAGCGACCAACCGGGACTAGATAATGAGCAGTTCTTC
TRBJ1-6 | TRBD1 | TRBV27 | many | CASSWGTGGNFRDNSPLHF | TGTGCCAGCAGTTGGGGGACAGGGGGCAATTTTCGGGATAATTCACCCCTCCACTTT
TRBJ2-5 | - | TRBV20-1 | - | CSARATGRVTTQYF | TGCAGTGCTAGGGCAACGGGCAGGGTGACGACCCAGTACTTC
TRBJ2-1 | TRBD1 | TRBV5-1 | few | CASSTRGTGIYNEQFF | TGCGCCAGCAGCACTCGGGGGACAGGGATTTACAATGAGCAGTTCTTC